One sample yielded the 19 T cell receptor beta chains listed below, sequenced in a study of T cells after yellow fever vaccination. MiXCR, run by TCRdb on the 5' RACE reads, gives a single entry per CDR3 protein. The sample lists 300,000 to 350,000 distinct CDR3 sequences, approximately 4.3% occurring once. The specimen was PBMCs, collected 15 days after the yellow fever booster vaccination. All receptors come from a man between 18 and 35 years old who received the YFV17D yellow fever vaccine.

This clonotype was found many times. The chain uses TRBV10-2 and TRBJ2-5; 14 bases align to TRBD2. Germline V gives CDR1 WSHSY, CDR2 SAAADI. The CDR3 is 17 residues long. Losses at the gene ends were 4 bases for V and 2 bases for J; bases not matched to a gene: 6. CDR3 residues: CASSVPGLAGEQETQYF. DNA of the CDR3: TGCGCCAGCAGTGTCCCGGGACTAGCGGGGGAACAAGAGACCCAGTACTTC.

This clonotype showed up just a few times. The rearrangement joins TRBV2 to TRBJ2-7; D is possibly TRBD2 (5 bases). The V end was cut by 2 bases, the J end by 5 bases, with 13 bases between. The CDR3 is made up of 14 amino acids. Germline V gene sequence: CDR1 SNHLY, CDR2 FYNNEI. CDR3: CASSERLALDEQYF. CDR3 bases: TGTGCCAGCAGTGAAAGGCTAGCTTTGGACGAGCAGTACTTC.

This clonotype was recorded at least ten times. The chain links TRBV7-2 to TRBJ2-5, with D unclear. V dropped 5 bases and J dropped 5 bases, with 9 bases sitting between them. The CDR3 sequence is 12 residues long. The V gene's germline CDR1 is SGHTA and CDR2 FQGNSA. CDR3 loop: CASSPFWETQYF. DNA of the CDR3: TGTGCCAGCAGCCCTTTTTGGGAGACCCAGTACTTC.

This clonotype was detected many times. The chain couples TRBV7-9 to TRBJ2-7; unclear D gene. The CDR3 extends over 13 amino acids. CDR1 and CDR2 (germline): SEHNR, FQNEAQ (reference sequence). V lost 4 bases, J lost 2 bases, and 9 bases lay in between. The CDR3 nucleotides are TGTGCCAGCAGCTCGGACGGACCCTACGAGCAGTACTTC. Its protein is CASSSDGPYEQYF. The variable domain in full, completed from reference TRBV7-9 and TRBJ2-7, reads DTGVSQNPRHKITKRGQNVTFRCDPISEHNRLYWYRQTLGQGPEFLTYFQNEAQLEKSRLLSDRFSAERPKGSFSTLEIQRTEQGDSAMYLCASSSDGPYEQYFGPGTRLTVT.

In this sample, this clonotype turned up a few times. The chain uses TRBV6-1 and TRBJ1-5; no clear D. The CDR3 consists of 15 residues. Germline values: CDR1 MNHNS, CDR2 SASEGT. V was shortened by 4 bases and J by 5 bases, with 15 bases between the two germline ends. The CDR3 here is CASSVLADGYQPQHF. CDR3 bases: TGTGCCAGCAGTGTTTTGGCAGACGGATATCAGCCCCAGCATTTT.

This rearrangement joins TRBV7-9 to TRBJ2-1, with D perhaps matching TRBD1 (6 bases). Trimming left V 1 base short and J 9 bases short, with 13 bases between. CDR1 and CDR2 (germline): SEHNR, FQNEAQ (reference sequence). The CDR3 length is 14 residues. DNA for the CDR3: TGTGCCAGCAGCTTAGGTCTGGGGGCCATTGAGCAGTTCTTC. This translates into CASSLGLGAIEQFF. The full variable domain, with the rest looked up from reference TRBV7-9 and TRBJ2-1, is DTGVSQNPRHKITKRGQNVTFRCDPISEHNRLYWYRQTLGQGPEFLTYFQNEAQLEKSRLLSDRFSAERPKGSFSTLEIQRTEQGDSAMYLCASSLGLGAIEQFFGPGTRLTVL.

This clonotype was seen many times. The chain uses TRBV12-3 or TRBV12-4 and TRBJ2-5; 9 nucleotides match TRBD1. The CDR3 spans 13 residues. The V segment lost 5 bases and the J segment 6 bases; nucleotides outside the gene matches: 4. CDR3 sequence: CASSEQGAQTQYF. The CDR3 DNA is TGTGCCAGCAGTGAACAGGGGGCCCAGACCCAGTACTTC.

The chain couples TRBV12-5 to TRBJ2-7; perhaps TRBD1 as D (6 bases). The CDR3 consists of 13 residues. The germline CDR1 and CDR2 sequences are LGHNT and FRNRAP. V was trimmed by 6 bases and J by 6 bases, leaving 15 bases between them. CDR3 nucleotides: TGTGCTAGTGGCCTCACAGGGACGGGCGAGCAGTACTTC. It encodes CASGLTGTGEQYF.

Many counts were recorded for this clonotype. The chain combines TRBV6-1 with TRBJ2-3, with TRBD1 identical over 10 bases. The length of the CDR3 is 15 residues. J gave up 3 bases and V 6 bases, and 6 bases lay outside the gene matches. Germline-derived CDR1 and CDR2 are MNHNS and SASEGT. The DNA of the CDR3 is TGTGCCAGCAGGGTCCCGGGACAGGGGACAGATACGCAGTATTTT. Translation gives CASRVPGQGTDTQYF.

In its sample, this clonotype was seen a few times. The chain is built from TRBV30 and TRBJ1-5; possible D gene TRBD1, 6 bases. This CDR3 is built from 13 residues. Trimming pared 2 bases from V and 4 bases from J, leaving 9 bases between. CDR1 is GTSNPN, CDR2 SVGIG, per germline (reference sequence). CDR3 protein: CAWSQRGNQPQHF. DNA for the CDR3: TGTGCCTGGAGTCAGAGGGGGAATCAGCCCCAGCATTTT.

This clonotype was seen repeatedly, ten times or more. The J gene is TRBJ2-3, the V gene TRBV5-1; D is perhaps TRBD2 (6 bases). The germline V gene encodes CDR1 SGHRS and CDR2 YFSETQ. This CDR3 has 15 amino acids. Trimming removed 0 bases from V and 6 bases from J, with 14 bases in between. The CDR3 loop is CASSLVSGGRDTQYF. CDR3 in DNA: TGCGCCAGCAGCTTGGTTTCCGGGGGACGGGATACGCAGTATTTT.

This clonotype was counted only a few times. V and J are TRBV7-9 and TRBJ1-2; D is undetermined. The CDR3 has 17 residues. Trimming took off 3 bases at V and 7 bases at J, with 24 bases between the two ends. Germline CDR1 reads SEHNR; CDR2 reads FQNEAQ (reference sequence). CDR3 bases: TGTGCCAGCAGCTTTTGGGCAGCCACGGCAAGTCTGGGTGGCTACACCTTC. Amino acid sequence: CASSFWAATASLGGYTF.

This sequence joins TRBV20-1 and TRBJ2-1; 15 bases fit TRBD2. V lost 7 bases, J lost 8 bases, and 0 bases stayed unmatched. Per the germline V gene, CDR1 is DFQATT and CDR2 is SNEGSKA (reference sequence). This CDR3 spans 12 amino acids. DNA of the CDR3: TGCAGTGGGACTAGCGGGGGGGATGAGCAGTTCTTC. Translated: CSGTSGGDEQFF.

The chain recombines TRBV3-1 with TRBJ2-7, with D possibly TRBD2 on 7 matching bases. The CDR3 spans 14 residues. Germline CDR1 reads LGHDT; CDR2 reads YNNKEL (reference sequence). The ends were cut back, 4 bases at V and 7 bases at J, with 17 bases in the middle. CDR3 loop: CASSRGARGGEQYV. The CDR3, as DNA: TGTGCCAGCAGCCGCGGGGCCAGGGGAGGGGAGCAGTACGTC.

This clonotype was picked up a small number of times. J is TRBJ1-2 and V is TRBV3-1, with D perhaps matching TRBD1 (6 bases). V lost 3 bases, J lost 5 bases, and 16 bases lay in between. Germline assignment: CDR1 LGHDT and CDR2 YNNKEL (reference sequence). The CDR3 is 15 amino acids. Here the CDR3 DNA reads TGTGCCAGCAGCCACCTTTGGCAGGGGAAGTATGGCTACACCTTC. This gives the protein CASSHLWQGKYGYTF.

In this sample, this clonotype turned up a few times. The rearrangement uses TRBV20-1 and TRBJ1-4, with TRBD1 as a possible D gene (5 bases). CDR1 is DFQATT and CDR2 is SNEGSKA in the germline V gene (reference sequence). This CDR3 is 18 amino acids long. Trimming left V 1 base short and J 6 bases short, with 24 bases between. The CDR3 region is CSARAGGRRIPPYEKLFF. CDR3 bases: TGCAGTGCTAGAGCTGGGGGACGGCGAATCCCTCCCTATGAAAAACTGTTTTTT.

In this sample, this clonotype turned up many times. The gene calls are TRBV27 and TRBJ1-2; possibly TRBD1 for D (6 bases). There are 12 residues in the CDR3. The germline gives CDR1 MNHEY, CDR2 SMNVEV (reference sequence). V was shortened by 10 bases and J by 4 bases, with 13 bases between the two germline ends. The chain's CDR3 is CATRGAGYGYTF. The CDR3 coding sequence is TGTGCCACCCGGGGGGCCGGCTATGGCTACACCTTC.

This clonotype has at least ten counts. The J gene is TRBJ2-7, the V gene TRBV4-2, with 7 bases lining up with TRBD2. Losses at the gene ends were 1 base for V and 2 bases for J; bases not matched to a gene: 17. This CDR3 comprises 19 residues. The germline V gene has CDR1 LGHNA and CDR2 YNFKEQ. The CDR3 protein is CASSQVQGGRGLIPYEQYF. CDR3 DNA: TGTGCCAGCAGCCAAGTCCAGGGCGGGCGGGGACTAATCCCCTACGAGCAGTACTTC.

This chain connects TRBV10-3 to TRBJ2-3; D possibly corresponds to TRBD1 (7 bases). With 8 bases removed from V and 4 bases from J, the gap between germline ends came to 16 bases. The CDR3 loop spans 14 amino acids. Germline loops: CDR1 ENHRY, CDR2 SYGVKD. CDR3 region: CAISRGDMADTQYF. The CDR3 coding sequence is TGTGCCATCTCCAGGGGGGATATGGCAGATACGCAGTATTTT.